Listed below are T cell receptor beta chains from one sample, sequenced in a study of immune cell composition in non-small cell lung cancer. Sequenced by immunoSEQ multiplex PCR; TCRdb stores in-frame clones only, minus some. In the table there are under 2,500 clones, about 80% of which are singletons. Material for sequencing was lung tumor tissue. The receptors derive from a human donor with non-small cell lung cancer. CDR3s include the opening cysteine and the closing phenylalanine or tryptophan. A D gene is named only where the DNA matches it firmly. A clone size is listed for some rows: how often the clone was seen (once, few, many), or a class if it is expanded.

d_gene,j_gene,abundance,v_gene,CDR3nt,CDR3aa
.,TRBJ2-1,.,TRBV7-7,TGTGCCAGCAGCCAGGGGGGCGGGGGGCGGAATGAGCAGTTCTTC,CASSQGGGGRNEQFF
TRBD1,TRBJ1-1,.,TRBV28,TGTGCCAGCAGCCCGCCGGGGACAGGGAGGCCTGAAGCTTTCTTT,CASSPPGTGRPEAFF
TRBD1,TRBJ1-4,once,TRBV11-2,TGTGCCAGCAGCCCGACAGGGACAGTTGGTAGAACTAATGAAAAACTGTTTTTT,CASSPTGTVGRTNEKLFF
.,TRBJ2-2,.,TRBV27,TGTGCCAGCAGTTTAGATACCCGTCAACGGACCGGGGAGCTGTTTTTT,CASSLDTRQRTGELFF
.,TRBJ2-5,.,TRBV11-2,TGTGCCAGCAGCTTAGTAGGGGGGGGTGGCCTAGCAGAGACCCAGTACTTC,CASSLVGGGGLAETQYF
TRBD2,TRBJ2-1,.,TRBV7-3,TGTGCCAGCAGCAGTAGCGGGAGTACCAATGAGCAGTTCTTC,CASSSSGSTNEQFF
TRBD1,TRBJ1-2,.,TRBV5-5,TGTGCCAGCAGCTTGGATGGGACAGGGTACGGCTACACCTTC,CASSLDGTGYGYTF
.,TRBJ2-6,.,TRBV4-2,TGTGCCAGCAGCCTCGCCAGGGTAGGGTCTGGGGCCAACGTCCTGACTTTC,CASSLARVGSGANVLTF
.,TRBJ2-2,.,TRBV6-5,TGTGCCAGCCGATTGACAGTCACCGGGGAGCTGTTTTTT,CASRLTVTGELFF
.,TRBJ1-5,.,TRBV19,TGTGCCAGTAGTATTTGGAGCGGGGAAGGCCAGCCCCAGCATTTT,CASSIWSGEGQPQHF
.,TRBJ1-4,.,TRBV19,TGTGCCAGTAGTATAGGGAGCTACGAGGATGAAAAACTGTTTTTT,CASSIGSYEDEKLFF
.,TRBJ1-1,.,TRBV6-5,TGTGCCAGCAGTTACTCGGAGGGGCGCACTGAAGCTTTCTTT,CASSYSEGRTEAFF
.,TRBJ1-3,.,TRBV5-1,TGCGCCAGCAGCTTGGTGGCGGGTCCCTCTGGAAACACCATATATTTT,CASSLVAGPSGNTIYF
.,TRBJ2-7,.,TRBV5-1,TGCGCCAGCAGCAGCTCACAGCTTACCCTCCACGAGCAGTACTTC,CASSSSQLTLHEQYF
TRBD1,TRBJ1-3,once,TRBV7-2,TGTGCCAGCAGCTTTGACAGGGGGCGGGGAAACACCATATATTTT,CASSFDRGRGNTIYF
TRBD2,TRBJ2-3,.,TRBV7-6,TGTGCCAGCAGCTTCGGGACTAGCGATACGCAGTATTTT,CASSFGTSDTQYF
.,TRBJ1-4,.,TRBV5-1,TGCGCCAGCAGCTTGTCGGGAACTAATGAAAAACTGTTTTTT,CASSLSGTNEKLFF
TRBD2,TRBJ2-1,.,TRBV9,TGTGCCAGCAGCGTTGACAGCGGGGTGGATGAGCAGTTCTTC,CASSVDSGVDEQFF
.,TRBJ2-2,few,TRBV7-2,TGTGCCAGCAGCTCACAGGTCAGGGACGGGGAGCTGTTTTTT,CASSSQVRDGELFF
TRBD1,TRBJ1-2,.,TRBV7-9,TGTGCCAGCAGCGTCGGGACAGCCGAGACCTATGGCTACACCTTC,CASSVGTAETYGYTF
.,TRBJ1-5,.,TRBV19,TGTGCCACCGCCAATAACCTCGGGACTGCCGGCAATCAGCCCCAGCATTTT,CATANNLGTAGNQPQHF
.,TRBJ2-3,.,TRBV9,TGTGCCAGCAGCACGGGGTTGGTAGATACGCAGTATTTT,CASSTGLVDTQYF
TRBD2,TRBJ2-7,once,TRBV28,TGTGCCAGCAGTCCGCTCACCGGGACTAGCGGGAGGCACGGGAGCTACGAGCAGTACTTC,CASSPLTGTSGRHGSYEQYF
TRBD1,TRBJ1-2,once,TRBV19,TGTGCCAGTAGCCCGGACAGGGGCCCCTATGGCTACACCTTC,CASSPDRGPYGYTF
TRBD2,TRBJ2-1,.,TRBV28,TGTGCCAGCATTCCTCAAGCGGGAGGCCCCTACAATGAGCAGTTCTTC,CASIPQAGGPYNEQFF
TRBD2,TRBJ2-1,.,TRBV10-1,TGCGCCAGCCAGCGGGGGGGCAGCAATGAGCAGTTCTTC,CASQRGGSNEQFF
.,TRBJ2-6,.,TRBV9,TGTGCCAGCAGTCCTAGCGCAACCTCTGGGGCCAACGTCCTGACTTTC,CASSPSATSGANVLTF
TRBD2,TRBJ2-4,.,TRBV28,TGTGCCAGCAGTTTGGGGACTAGCGGACTCAAAAACATTCAGTACTTC,CASSLGTSGLKNIQYF
TRBD1,TRBJ2-3,once,TRBV6-4,TGTGCCAGCAGTGCCTCAGGGGGAGGCACAGATACGCAGTATTTT,CASSASGGGTDTQYF
TRBD1,TRBJ2-5,.,TRBV2,TGTGCCAGCTTAGGGACAGACGGAGAGACCCAGTACTTC,CASLGTDGETQYF
TRBD2,TRBJ2-7,.,TRBV5-4,TGTGCCAGCAGCTTGGGCCGCGGGAGGGGGTACGAGCAGTACTTC,CASSLGRGRGYEQYF
.,TRBJ1-1,.,TRBV5-6,TGTGCCAGCAGCTCAGCACAGGGTTTGAACACTGAAGCTTTCTTT,CASSSAQGLNTEAFF
.,TRBJ1-1,.,TRBV7-2,TGTGCCACCAAACTAGAGAGAGAGGCTGAAGCTTTCTTT,CATKLEREAEAFF
TRBD1,TRBJ1-2,once,TRBV7-9,TGTGCCAGCAGCTTAGGTGCAGGGGGCGTTGTGGCGGGCTACACCTTC,CASSLGAGGVVAGYTF
.,TRBJ2-7,.,TRBV28,TGTGCCAGCAGTTTACCACTATACGAGCAGTACTTC,CASSLPLYEQYF
TRBD1,TRBJ1-1,few,TRBV12-5,TGTGCTAGTGGACCCAGGACAGGGAACACTGAAGCTTTCTTT,CASGPRTGNTEAFF
TRBD2,TRBJ2-3,few,TRBV4-2,TGTGCCAGCAGCCAAGAGTCCGGCGGGGGTCCAGATACGCAGTATTTT,CASSQESGGGPDTQYF
.,TRBJ2-7,.,TRBV28,TGTGCCAGCCGGCGGGGGAGGGGGAATACCTACGAGCAGTACTTC,CASRRGRGNTYEQYF
.,TRBJ2-7,.,TRBV10-1,TGCGCCAGCAGTGATCGCCAAGTCGGCTCCTACGAGCAGTACTTC,CASSDRQVGSYEQYF
TRBD2,TRBJ2-5,.,TRBV4-2,TGTGCCAGCAGCCAAGATAGCGGGGAGACCCAGTACTTC,CASSQDSGETQYF
.,TRBJ2-5,few,TRBV2,TGTGCCAGCAACCAACACCCTCTTCAAGAGACCCAGTACTTC,CASNQHPLQETQYF